This TCR beta chain was recorded in a study of Graves' ophthalmopathy and Graves' hyperthyroidism. This clonotype was detected many times. Its target is not known. Points from the study as a whole: A classifier, a 13-signature model, separated ophthalmopathy from stable hyperthyroidism with around 88% sensitivity and less than 83% specificity.

The authors amplified TCR beta CDR3 regions, and they did so from RNA transcripts for repertoire sequencing. Second-round multiplex PCR came after a first-round RT-PCR that employed HTBI primers. TCRdb itself ran the multiplex PCR reads through MiXCR, one entry per CDR3 protein. The sample shows roughly 160,000 distinct CDR3 sequences, roughly two fifths of them seen only once. Germline CDR1 is SEHNR and CDR2 is FQNEAQ (reference sequence). The CDR3 covers 13 residues. The V end was cut by 3 bases, the J end by 8 bases, with 11 bases between. The source is a man in his thirties or forties with Graves' ophthalmopathy. Sequencing was done on a sample of peripheral blood. The chain couples TRBV7-9 to TRBJ2-1; no reliable D call. The CDR3 region has the DNA TGTGCCAGCAGCTTTGGATGGATGGATGAGCAGTTCTTC. Protein product: CASSFGWMDEQFF.